This TCR beta chain came from a study of response to subunit inactivated influenza vaccine. Whole-study findings and limits: A suggestion made by the authors is that each seasonal influenza vaccination recruits few new T cells.

This clonotype was seen a handful of times. What it binds is not known. TCRdb re-called the RT-PCR reads through MiXCR, storing one row per CDR3 protein. The data hold 650,000 to 800,000 distinct CDR3 sequences, with about 18% observed a single time. The V gene end was trimmed by 4 bases and the J gene end by 7 bases; junction bases not matched to a gene: 5. In germline, CDR1 is DFQATT, CDR2 SNEGSKA (reference sequence). There are 13 residues in the CDR3. The sequenced sample was PBMCs from blood, obtained roughly 5 days after vaccination. V usage is TRBV20-1 and J usage is TRBJ1-5; 9 bases align to TRBD1. This sequence originates from a man aged 45-60 years who received an inactivated influenza vaccine. CDR3 protein: CSAITGGAQPQHF. Here the CDR3 DNA reads TGCAGTGCTATAACAGGGGGCGCCCAGCCCCAGCATTTT.